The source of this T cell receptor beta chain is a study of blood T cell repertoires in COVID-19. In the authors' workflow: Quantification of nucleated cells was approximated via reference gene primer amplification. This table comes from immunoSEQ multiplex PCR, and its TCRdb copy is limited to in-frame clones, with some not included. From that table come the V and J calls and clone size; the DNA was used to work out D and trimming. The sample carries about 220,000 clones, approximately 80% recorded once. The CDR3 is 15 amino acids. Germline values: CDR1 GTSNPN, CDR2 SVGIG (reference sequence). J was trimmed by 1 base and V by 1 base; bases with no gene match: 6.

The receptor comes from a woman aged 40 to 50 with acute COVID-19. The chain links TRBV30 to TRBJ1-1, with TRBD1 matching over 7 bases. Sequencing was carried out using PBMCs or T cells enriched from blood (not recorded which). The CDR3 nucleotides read TGTGCCTGGAGTGGAGGACAGGAAGAGAACACTGAAGCTTTCTTT. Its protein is CAWSGGQEENTEAFF.